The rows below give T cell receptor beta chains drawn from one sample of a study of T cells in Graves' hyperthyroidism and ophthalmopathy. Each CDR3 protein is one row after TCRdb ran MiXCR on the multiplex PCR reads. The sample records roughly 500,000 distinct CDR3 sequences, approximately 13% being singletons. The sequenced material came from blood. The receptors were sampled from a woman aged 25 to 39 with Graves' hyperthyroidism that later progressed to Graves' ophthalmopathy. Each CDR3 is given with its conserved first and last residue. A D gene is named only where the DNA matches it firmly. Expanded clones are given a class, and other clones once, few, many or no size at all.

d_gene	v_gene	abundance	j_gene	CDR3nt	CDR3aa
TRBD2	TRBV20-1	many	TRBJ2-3	TGCAGTGCTAGAGTTCTAGCGGGAGGGCCATCAGATACGCAGTATTTT	CSARVLAGGPSDTQYF
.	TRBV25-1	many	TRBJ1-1	TGTGCCAGCAGTGAAATCGGTGAACCTGAAGCTTTCTTT	CASSEIGEPEAFF
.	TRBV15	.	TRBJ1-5	TGTGCCACCAGCAGAGATTGGGGGGATCAGCCCCAGCATTTT	CATSRDWGDQPQHF
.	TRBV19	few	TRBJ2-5	TGTGCCAGTAGTACGACAGACCAAGAGACCCAGTACTTC	CASSTTDQETQYF
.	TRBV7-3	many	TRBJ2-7	TGTGCCAGCAGCTTATCCTCTACGGGCGAGCAGTACTTC	CASSLSSTGEQYF
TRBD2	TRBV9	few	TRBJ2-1	TGTGCCAGCAGCTTATCTAGCGGGGAGTACGGAAATGAGCAGTTCTTC	CASSLSSGEYGNEQFF
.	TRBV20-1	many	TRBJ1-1	TGCAGTGCTAGAGATTCGGAAATTCACATGAACACTGAAGCTTTCTTT	CSARDSEIHMNTEAFF
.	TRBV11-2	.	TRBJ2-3	TGTGCCAGCAGCTTAGGGATCCCAGATACGCAGTATTTT	CASSLGIPDTQYF
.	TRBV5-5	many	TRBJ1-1	TGTGCCAGCAGAGTAGGTTCGAACACTGAAGCTTTCTTT	CASRVGSNTEAFF
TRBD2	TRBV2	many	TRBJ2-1	TGTGCCAGCAGAGATCTAGCGGGAGGGCATGAGCAGTTCTTC	CASRDLAGGHEQFF
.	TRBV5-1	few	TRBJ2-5	TGCGCCAGCAGCTTGGAGGTCGGCCAAGAGACCCAGTACTTC	CASSLEVGQETQYF
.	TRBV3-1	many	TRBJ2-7	TGTGCCAGCAGCCAAAGGGGGGACCCCTACGAGCAGTACTTC	CASSQRGDPYEQYF
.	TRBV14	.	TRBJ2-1	TGTGCCAGCACCGAGAGAGGCCGGACCTACAATGAGCAGTTCTTC	CASTERGRTYNEQFF
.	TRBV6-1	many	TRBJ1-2	TGTGCCAGCAGTGAATGGACTCCCTCTACTAACTATGGCTACACCTTC	CASSEWTPSTNYGYTF
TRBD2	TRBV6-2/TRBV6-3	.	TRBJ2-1	TGTGCCAGCAGCCAAGGTGGGGTCCTCGGGACTAGCGGGAGGGGGGGGGAGCAGTTCTTC	CASSQGGVLGTSGRGGEQFF
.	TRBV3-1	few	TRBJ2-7	TGTGCCAGCAGCCAAGACTTAACCCGCTACGAGCAGTACTTC	CASSQDLTRYEQYF
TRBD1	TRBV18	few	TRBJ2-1	TGTGCCAGCTCACTTATTCCCGGGACAGGGACTTTCAATGAGCAGTTCTTC	CASSLIPGTGTFNEQFF
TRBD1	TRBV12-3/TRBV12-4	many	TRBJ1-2	TGTGCCAGCACAAGGACAGGTGCCCTCTATGGCTACACCTTC	CASTRTGALYGYTF
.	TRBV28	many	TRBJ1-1	TGTGCCAGCAGTTCACCATCTGCGAATACTGAAGCTTTCTTT	CASSSPSANTEAFF
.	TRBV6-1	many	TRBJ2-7	TGTGCCAGCAGTGAAGGCTACGAGCAGTACTTC	CASSEGYEQYF
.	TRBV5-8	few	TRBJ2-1	TGTGCCAGCAGCTCCACAGGGTTCTCCTACAATGAGCAGTTCTTC	CASSSTGFSYNEQFF
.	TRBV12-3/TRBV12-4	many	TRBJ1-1	TGTGCCAGCAGCCCTATGAACACTGAAGCTTTCTTT	CASSPMNTEAFF
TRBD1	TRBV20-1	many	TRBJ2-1	TGCAGTGCTAGAGGGGGGACAGGGTCCAATGAGCAGTTCTTC	CSARGGTGSNEQFF
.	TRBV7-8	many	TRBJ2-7	TGTGCCAGCAGCTCCGGGGAAGTCTACGAGCAGTACTTC	CASSSGEVYEQYF
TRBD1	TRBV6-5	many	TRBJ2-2	TGTGCCAGCAGTTACTCGGACAGGGCCGGGGAGCTGTTTTTT	CASSYSDRAGELFF
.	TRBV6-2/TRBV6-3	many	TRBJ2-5	TGTGCCAGCAGTTACAGGGTCGAGACCCAGTACTTC	CASSYRVETQYF
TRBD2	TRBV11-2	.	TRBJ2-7	TGTGCCAGCAGCTTAGGACTAGCGAGCGAGCAGTACTTC	CASSLGLASEQYF
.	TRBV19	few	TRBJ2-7	TGTGCCAGTAGTATAACTGCGGGCGCGGAGCAGTACTTC	CASSITAGAEQYF
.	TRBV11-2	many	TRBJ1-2	TGTGCCAGCAGCCTACGGGACTATGGCTACACCTTC	CASSLRDYGYTF
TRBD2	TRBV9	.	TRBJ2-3	TGTGCCAGCAGCGTAGTGGCGGGAGGAGGTACAGATACGCAGTATTTT	CASSVVAGGGTDTQYF
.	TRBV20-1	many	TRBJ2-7	TGCAGTGCCGACCTTAACCTCTACGAGCAGTACTTC	CSADLNLYEQYF
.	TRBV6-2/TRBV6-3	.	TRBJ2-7	TGTGCCAGCGGGGACGGCCTCTACGAGCAGTACTTC	CASGDGLYEQYF
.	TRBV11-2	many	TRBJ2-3	TGTGCCAGCAGCTCGCCACAGGGTCTTCTCACAGATACGCAGTATTTT	CASSSPQGLLTDTQYF
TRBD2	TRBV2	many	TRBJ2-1	TGTGCCAGCAGGAGGGGACTAGCGGGCTACAATGAGCAGTTCTTC	CASRRGLAGYNEQFF
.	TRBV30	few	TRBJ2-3	TGTGCCTGGAGTGTACGAGTCACAGATACGCAGTATTTT	CAWSVRVTDTQYF
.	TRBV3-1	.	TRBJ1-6	TGTGCCAGCAGCCCTCTCGAAAGTCAGCCCCTCCACTTT	CASSPLESQPLHF
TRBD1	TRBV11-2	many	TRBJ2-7	TGTGCCAGCAGCTTAGATCCCGGACAGGATTACGAGCAGTACTTC	CASSLDPGQDYEQYF
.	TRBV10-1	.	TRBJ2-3	TGCGCCAGCAGTGAGTCGATGGCTAGATTTATGAGCCCGTATTTT	CASSESMARFMSPYF
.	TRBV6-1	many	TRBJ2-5	TGTGCCAGCAGTTCAGGGGGGGGAGCGGGAGTTTTAGAGACCCAGTACTTC	CASSSGGGAGVLETQYF
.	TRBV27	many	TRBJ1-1	TGTGCCAGCAGTTTATCGAGGGGGGGGACTGAAGCTTTCTTT	CASSLSRGGTEAFF
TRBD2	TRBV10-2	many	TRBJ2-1	TGCGCCAGCAGTGAAACGGGAGGGAACAATGAGCAGTTCTTC	CASSETGGNNEQFF
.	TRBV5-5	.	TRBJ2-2	TGTGCCAGCGGTCGCTGGACCGGGGAGCTGTTTTTT	CASGRWTGELFF
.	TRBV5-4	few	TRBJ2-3	TGTGCCAGCAGTGGAAGTCACGGCGGGAATAGCGCAGATACGCAGTATTTT	CASSGSHGGNSADTQYF
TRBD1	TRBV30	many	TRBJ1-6	TGTGCCTGGAGTGGGACAGGAAGTTCACCCCTCCACTTT	CAWSGTGSSPLHF
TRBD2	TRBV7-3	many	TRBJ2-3	TGTGCCAGCAGCTTGGCTAGCGGGCCCTTAAGCACAGATACGCAGTATTTT	CASSLASGPLSTDTQYF
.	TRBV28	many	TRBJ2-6	TGTGCCAGCAGTTTAGGGGGATTTGGGGCCAACGTCCTGACTTTC	CASSLGGFGANVLTF